The 17 T cell receptor beta chains listed next were all sequenced from one sample in a study of monozygotic twins with cystic fibrosis (dated by TCRdb to 2020 to 2022). Libraries were built with the immunoSEQ multiplex PCR assay. The table comes from immuneACCESS by way of TCRdb, which keeps in-frame sequences with V and J called. Part of the clones is missing from these tables; in studies checked, under half for an unresolved V gene and the rest for unknown reasons. The sample yields some 32,000 clones; around 96% were counted once. The ten biggest clones cover around 0.18% of the sample. The material sequenced was blood. The receptor source for this set is a girl aged 2 to 9 with cystic fibrosis.

The J gene is TRBJ2-1, the V gene TRBV18; 10 nucleotides align to TRBD1. The CDR3 is 15 residues long. In germline, CDR1 is KGHSH, CDR2 LQKENI. With V trimmed by 6 bases and J by 7 bases, 9 bases remained unmatched. The DNA of the CDR3 is TGTGCCAGCTCCCACGGACAGGGGGATGCGAATGAGCAGTTCTTC. This gives the protein CASSHGQGDANEQFF.

This clone showed up just once. The chain recombines TRBV11-2 with TRBJ2-5; 7 positions match TRBD2. V lost 3 bases, J lost 9 bases, and 16 bases stayed unmatched. The CDR3 loop spans 16 amino acids. Germline V gene sequence: CDR1 SGHAT, CDR2 FQNNGV. CDR3 region: CASSFNSGALAGAQYF. The CDR3 DNA reads as TGTGCCAGCAGCTTTAACAGCGGGGCCCTGGCCGGGGCCCAGTACTTC.

V is TRBV9 and J is TRBJ2-3; 11 bases are a match to TRBD1. The CDR3 is 16 amino acids. Germline CDR1 is SGDLS and CDR2 is YYNGEE. V gave up 4 bases and J gave up 8 bases; unmatched junction bases: 12. DNA for the CDR3: TGTGCCAGCAGCCCTAGGACAGGGGGCCTTCAAGCTACGCAGTATTTT. It yields the protein CASSPRTGGLQATQYF.

DNA for the CDR3: TGTGCCAGCAGCCCGGACGGTAGAATGAACACTGAAGCTTTCTTT. Protein product: CASSPDGRMNTEAFF. The chain recombines TRBV7-9 with TRBJ1-1; D is uncertain. Trimming removed 5 bases from V and 0 bases from J, with 13 bases in between. Germline CDR1 reads SEHNR; CDR2 reads FQNEAQ (reference sequence). This CDR3 region has 15 residues.

This clone occurred once. The V gene is TRBV25-1, the J gene TRBJ1-4, with D unclear. CDR3 length: 17 residues. Germline V gives CDR1 MGHDK, CDR2 SYGVNS. Between the trimmed V and J ends, which lost 2 bases and 4 bases, there was a span of 17 bases. CDR3 in DNA: TGTGCCAGCAGTGAAACGGGTCGGGGTAACGTTAATGAAAAACTGTTTTTT. Translating gives CASSETGRGNVNEKLFF.

The rearrangement uses TRBV5-1 and TRBJ2-7; tentatively, D is TRBD2 (5 bases). The CDR3 has 13 amino acids. CDR1 and CDR2 from the germline V gene are SGHRS and YFSETQ. Trimming took 3 bases from V and 4 from J, leaving 11 bases between them. CDR3 protein: CASSYPEGYEQYF. CDR3 bases: TGCGCCAGCAGCTACCCCGAGGGTTACGAGCAGTACTTC.

The chain combines TRBV7-9 with TRBJ1-2; possibly TRBD1 for D (5 bases). The V end was cut by 10 bases, the J end by 1 base, with 13 bases between. Germline V lookup: CDR1 SEHNR, CDR2 FQNEAQ (reference sequence). The CDR3 is 13 amino acids. Here the CDR3 reads CATGHPSNYGYTF. The DNA of the CDR3 is TGTGCCACCGGACACCCAAGTAACTATGGCTACACCTTC.

The genes are TRBV5-6 and TRBJ2-7, with D possibly matching TRBD1 (5 bases). This CDR3 is 13 amino acids long. With 4 bases removed from V and 2 bases from J, the gap between germline ends came to 10 bases. Per the germline V gene, CDR1 is SGHDT and CDR2 is YYEEEE. CDR3 sequence: CASSQGQTYEQYF. CDR3 nucleotide sequence: TGTGCCAGCAGCCAAGGACAAACCTACGAGCAGTACTTC.

The CDR3 loop reads CASSYSGTPNNEQFF. CDR3 nucleotide sequence: TGTGCCAGCAGTTATTCCGGGACACCTAACAATGAGCAGTTCTTC. The chain links TRBV2 to TRBJ2-1, with D tentatively TRBD1 (6 bases). Deletions cut 5 bases from V and 5 bases from J, with 16 bases between. This CDR3 spans 15 amino acids. Per the germline V gene, CDR1 is SNHLY and CDR2 is FYNNEI.

The genes are TRBV6-6 and TRBJ2-2; D is ambiguous. Germline V CDR1 and CDR2: MNHNY, SVGAGI (reference sequence). Trimming took 5 bases from V and 2 from J, leaving 9 bases between them. There are 14 residues in the CDR3. The CDR3 loop reads CASSHSQNTGELFF. The CDR3 region has the DNA TGTGCCAGCAGTCATTCTCAAAACACCGGGGAGCTGTTTTTT.

V and J are TRBV19 and TRBJ1-2; 7 nucleotides match TRBD1. Trimming cost V 3 bases and J 0 bases; bases outside gene matches: 7. Germline V CDR1 and CDR2: LNHDA, SQIVND (reference sequence). This CDR3 contains 16 residues. CDR3 region: CASSIGTGTANYGYTF. As DNA, the CDR3 is TGTGCCAGTAGTATTGGTACCGGGACAGCTAACTATGGCTACACCTTC.

The gene calls are TRBV30 and TRBJ1-6; D is uncertain. CDR1 is GTSNPN and CDR2 is SVGIG in the germline V gene (reference sequence). Trimming took off 4 bases at V and 0 bases at J, with 7 bases between the two ends. The CDR3 is 14 amino acids. CDR3 residues: CAWTGDSYNSPLHF. CDR3 sequence (DNA): TGTGCCTGGACAGGCGACTCCTATAATTCACCCCTCCACTTT.

The V call is TRBV5-1, the J call TRBJ1-1; TRBD1 matches at 12 bases. Germline V gives CDR1 SGHRS, CDR2 YFSETQ. The V gene end was trimmed by 4 bases and the J gene end by 3 bases; junction bases not matched to a gene: 4. The CDR3 spans 15 residues. The CDR3 spells CASSGTGGVDTEAFF. The CDR3 region has the DNA TGCGCCAGCAGCGGGACAGGGGGCGTCGACACTGAAGCTTTCTTT.

J is TRBJ1-6 and V is TRBV9; D uncertain. The CDR3 totals 14 residues. The germline V and J ends were trimmed by 0 bases and 7 bases, with 8 bases remaining between them. Germline CDR1 and CDR2: SGDLS and YYNGEE. The chain's CDR3 is CASSVASGNSPLHF. CDR3 in DNA: TGTGCCAGCAGCGTAGCTTCGGGGAATTCACCCCTCCACTTT.

The chain joins TRBV2 to TRBJ2-2, with 9 bases that match TRBD2. The CDR3 covers 14 residues. Germline V CDR1 and CDR2: SNHLY, FYNNEI. The V gene end was trimmed by 7 bases and the J gene end by 3 bases; junction bases not matched to a gene: 3. The CDR3 loop is CASNLAGYTGELFF. DNA of the CDR3: TGTGCCAGCAACCTAGCGGGATACACCGGGGAGCTGTTTTTT.

The chain recombines TRBV30 with TRBJ1-1; D may be TRBD1 (5 bases). The CDR3 covers 12 residues. V was clipped by 3 bases and J by 3 bases, with 8 bases between them. Per the germline V gene, CDR1 is GTSNPN and CDR2 is SVGIG (reference sequence). The DNA of the CDR3 is TGTGCCTGGAGGGGGGGGGACACTGAAGCTTTCTTT. Its translation: CAWRGGDTEAFF. Complete variable domain (other parts from reference TRBV30 and TRBJ1-1): SQTIHQWPATLVQPVGSPLSLECTVEGTSNPNLYWYRQAAGRGLQLLFYSVGIGQISSEVPQNLSASRPQDRQFILSSKKLLLSDSGFYLCAWRGGDTEAFFGQGTRLTVV.

The rearrangement uses TRBV6-1 and TRBJ1-5, with TRBD1 as a possible D gene (5 bases). The CDR3 is 13 amino acids. Germline assignment: CDR1 MNHNS and CDR2 SASEGT. Trimming removed 7 bases from V and 5 bases from J, with 12 bases in between. The CDR3 spells CASKEGNDQPQHF. The CDR3 DNA sequence: TGTGCCAGCAAAGAGGGGAACGATCAGCCCCAGCATTTT.